This TCR beta chain is drawn from a study of blood T cell repertoires in COVID-19 (dated by TCRdb to 2018 to 2020). For the study in its entirety: Collaborator samples came from the United States, Italy and Spain and covered acute and convalescent phases of COVID-19. Subjects who had been exposed to COVID-19, were actively infected with it, or had recovered from it provided the deeply sampled blood TCRbeta repertoires that made up the dataset. The material from the prospective study consisted of cDNA or gDNA derived from T cells, B-cell-depleted T cells, or PBMCs. Where HLA class I and class II types were available, the types were taken from metadata supplied by the sample provider, not from assay-based typing. Nearly every sample came with metadata listing a de-identified subject ID, COVID-19 status, age in years and sex. Samples came from the ongoing ImmuneRACE study (first 160 participants) plus 1,254 subjects from 6 global collaborators. The repertoires were released in a freely available public database meant as a resource for research on the immune response to SARS-CoV-2.

The CDR3, from cysteine to phenylalanine, totals 13 residues. Of all the DNA, just the CDR3 is kept, 39 bases in frame from base 1. The germline V gene provides CDR1 SGHDN and CDR2 FVKESK. The germline ends are 6 bases apart after V is trimmed by 1 base and J by 3 bases. Collaborating institutions collected whole blood in K2EDTA tubes following their own protocols. Collaborator samples were shipped for TCRbeta analysis as frozen whole blood, isolated PBMCs, or DNA extracted from either sample type. Overall study outcomes, separate from this receptor: The quantity of clinical and demographic metadata differed by source and by participant and was supplied without curation.

In regard to this clone: What this receptor recognizes is not known. No per-base quality is available; no much larger clone lies one base away.

TCRbeta CDR3 regions were amplified from genomic DNA using the immunoSEQ Assay, a bias-controlled multiplex PCR. The source study handled its data this way. The number of nucleated cells in each sample was estimated by amplification of reference gene primers within the assay. Sequence reads were collapsed and filtered to measure the absolute abundance of every unique TCRbeta CDR3 rearrangement. For each sample, productive Simpson clonality was calculated as the square root of Simpson's diversity index across productive rearrangements. Sourced from immuneACCESS, this table was stored by TCRdb with only in-frame sequences that have V and J called. A share of the clones is absent; for the studies checked, an unresolved V gene accounts for under half, and the remainder has no known explanation. Clone size and the V and J calls come from that table; the DNA yielded D and trimming. This sample lists hundreds of thousands of clones; around 87% were detected once. The leading ten clones occupy around 2.7% of the sample.

This sequence originates from a man aged 55 to 70 with acute or convalescent COVID-19. The source material was peripheral blood. Rearrangement joined TRBV14 to TRBJ2-5; the D gene is possibly TRBD1, with 5 bases matching. Here is the DNA: TGTGCCAGCAGCCAAGTAGGGGAAGAGACCCAGTACTTC. It codes for CASSQVGEETQYF.